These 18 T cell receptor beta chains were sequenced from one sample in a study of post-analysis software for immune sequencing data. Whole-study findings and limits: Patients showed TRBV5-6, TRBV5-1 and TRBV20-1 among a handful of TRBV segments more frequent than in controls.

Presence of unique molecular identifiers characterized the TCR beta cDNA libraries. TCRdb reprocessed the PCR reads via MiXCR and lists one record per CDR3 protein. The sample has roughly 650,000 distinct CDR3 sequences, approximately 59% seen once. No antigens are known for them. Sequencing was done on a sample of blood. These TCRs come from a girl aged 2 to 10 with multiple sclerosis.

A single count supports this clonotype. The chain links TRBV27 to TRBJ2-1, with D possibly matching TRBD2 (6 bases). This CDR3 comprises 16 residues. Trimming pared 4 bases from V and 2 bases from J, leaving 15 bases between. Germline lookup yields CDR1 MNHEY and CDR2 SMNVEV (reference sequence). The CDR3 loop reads CASSWARVAAYNEQFF. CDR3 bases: TGTGCCAGCAGTTGGGCTCGAGTAGCGGCCTACAATGAGCAGTTCTTC.

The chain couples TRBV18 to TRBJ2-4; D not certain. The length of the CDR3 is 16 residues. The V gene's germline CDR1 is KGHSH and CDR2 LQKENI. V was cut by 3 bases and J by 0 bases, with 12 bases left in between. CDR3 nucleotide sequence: TGTGCCAGCTCACCTGGACGAACGCTAGCCAAAAACATTCAGTACTTC. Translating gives CASSPGRTLAKNIQYF.

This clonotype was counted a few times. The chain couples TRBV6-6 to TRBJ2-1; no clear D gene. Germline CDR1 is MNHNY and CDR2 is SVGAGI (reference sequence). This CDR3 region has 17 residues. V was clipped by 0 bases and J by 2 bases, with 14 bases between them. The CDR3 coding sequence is TGTGCCAGCAGTTACTCGAGCCTTCAGCAAGCCTACAATGAGCAGTTCTTC. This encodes CASSYSSLQQAYNEQFF.

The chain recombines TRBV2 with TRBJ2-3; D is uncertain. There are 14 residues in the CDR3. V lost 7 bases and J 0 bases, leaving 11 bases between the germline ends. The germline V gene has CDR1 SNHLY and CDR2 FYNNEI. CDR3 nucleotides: TGTGCCAGCAAGGCCGGGCTAAGCACAGATACGCAGTATTTT. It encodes CASKAGLSTDTQYF.

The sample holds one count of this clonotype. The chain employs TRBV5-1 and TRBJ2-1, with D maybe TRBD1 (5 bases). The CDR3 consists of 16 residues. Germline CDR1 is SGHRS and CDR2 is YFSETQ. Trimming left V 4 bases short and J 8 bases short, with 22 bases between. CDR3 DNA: TGCGCCAGCAGCCAAATGGGGCTAGGGCCCCCTCATGAGCAGTTCTTC. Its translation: CASSQMGLGPPHEQFF.

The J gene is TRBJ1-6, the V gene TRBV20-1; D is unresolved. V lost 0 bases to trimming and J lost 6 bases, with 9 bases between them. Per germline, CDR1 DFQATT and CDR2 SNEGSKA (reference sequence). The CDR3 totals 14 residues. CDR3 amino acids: CSARDGQSNSPLHF. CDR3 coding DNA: TGCAGTGCTAGAGATGGTCAGAGTAATTCACCCCTCCACTTT.

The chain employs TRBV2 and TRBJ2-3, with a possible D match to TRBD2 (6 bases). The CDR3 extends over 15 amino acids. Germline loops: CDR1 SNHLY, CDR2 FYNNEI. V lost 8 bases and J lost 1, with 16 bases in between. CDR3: CASGGTQTGTDTQYF. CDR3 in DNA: TGTGCCAGCGGGGGGACCCAAACTGGCACAGATACGCAGTATTTT.

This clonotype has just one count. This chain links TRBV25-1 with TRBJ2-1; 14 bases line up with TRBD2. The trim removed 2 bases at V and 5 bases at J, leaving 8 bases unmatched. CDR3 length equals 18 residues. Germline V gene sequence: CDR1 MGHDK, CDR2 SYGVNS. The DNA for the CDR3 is TGTGCCAGCAGTGAACTGGGACTAGCGGGAGATTCGGACAATGAGCAGTTCTTC. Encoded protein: CASSELGLAGDSDNEQFF.

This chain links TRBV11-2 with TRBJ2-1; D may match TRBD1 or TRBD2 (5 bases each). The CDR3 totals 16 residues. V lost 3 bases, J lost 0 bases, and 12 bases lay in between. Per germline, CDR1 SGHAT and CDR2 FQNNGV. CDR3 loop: CASSFGARGSYNEQFF. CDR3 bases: TGTGCCAGCAGCTTTGGGGCGAGGGGCTCCTACAATGAGCAGTTCTTC.

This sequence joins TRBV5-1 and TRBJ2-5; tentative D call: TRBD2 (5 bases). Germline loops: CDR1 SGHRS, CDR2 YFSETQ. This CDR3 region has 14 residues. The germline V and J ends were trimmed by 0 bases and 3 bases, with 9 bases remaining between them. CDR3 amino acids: CASSLGGSEETQYF. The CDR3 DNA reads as TGCGCCAGCAGCTTGGGAGGGTCCGAAGAGACCCAGTACTTC.

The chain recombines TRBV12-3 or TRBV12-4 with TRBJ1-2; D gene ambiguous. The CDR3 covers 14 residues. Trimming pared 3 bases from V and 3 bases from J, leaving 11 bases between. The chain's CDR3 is CASSFWADDYGYTF. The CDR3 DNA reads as TGTGCCAGCAGTTTTTGGGCGGACGACTATGGCTACACCTTC.

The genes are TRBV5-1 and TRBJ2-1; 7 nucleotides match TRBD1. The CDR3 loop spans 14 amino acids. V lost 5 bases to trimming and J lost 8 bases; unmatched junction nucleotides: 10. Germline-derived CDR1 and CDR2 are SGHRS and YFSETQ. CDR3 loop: CASRPGEGGHEQFF. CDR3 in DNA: TGCGCCAGCAGGCCTGGGGAAGGGGGCCATGAGCAGTTCTTC.

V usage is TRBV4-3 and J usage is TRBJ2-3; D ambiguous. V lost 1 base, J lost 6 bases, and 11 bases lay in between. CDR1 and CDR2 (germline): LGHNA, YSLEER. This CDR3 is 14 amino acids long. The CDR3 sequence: CASSQVAAADTQYF. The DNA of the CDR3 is TGCGCCAGCAGCCAAGTGGCTGCGGCGGATACGCAGTATTTT.

Here the CDR3 reads CASTGGLAGDLDGNEQFF. Here the CDR3 DNA reads TGTGCCAGCACCGGCGGACTAGCGGGAGATTTAGATGGGAATGAGCAGTTCTTC. This sequence joins TRBV2 and TRBJ2-1; 13 bases are a match to TRBD2. There are 18 residues in the CDR3. The ends lost 7 bases at V and 7 bases at J; junction bases unmatched: 16. Germline CDR1 is SNHLY and CDR2 is FYNNEI.

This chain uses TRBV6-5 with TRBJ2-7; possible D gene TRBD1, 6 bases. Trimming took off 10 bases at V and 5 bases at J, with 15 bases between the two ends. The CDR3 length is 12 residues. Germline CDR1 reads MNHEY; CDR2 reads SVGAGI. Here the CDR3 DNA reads TGTGCCACCACAGGGTCTGACGACGAGCAGTACTTC. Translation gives CATTGSDDEQYF.

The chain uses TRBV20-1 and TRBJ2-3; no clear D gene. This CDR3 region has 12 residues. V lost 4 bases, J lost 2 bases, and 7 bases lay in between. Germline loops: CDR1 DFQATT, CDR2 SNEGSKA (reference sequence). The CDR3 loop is CSATTHTDTQYF. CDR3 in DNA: TGCAGTGCTACCACCCACACAGATACGCAGTATTTT.

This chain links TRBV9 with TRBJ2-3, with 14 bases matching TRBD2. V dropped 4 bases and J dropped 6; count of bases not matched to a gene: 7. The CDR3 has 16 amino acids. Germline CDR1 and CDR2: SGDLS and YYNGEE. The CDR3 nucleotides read TGTGCCAGCAGCCCCTGGACTAGCGGGGGGTCGGATACGCAGTATTTT. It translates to CASSPWTSGGSDTQYF. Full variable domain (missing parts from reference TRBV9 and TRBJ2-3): DSGVTQTPKHLITATGQRVTLRCSPRSGDLSVYWYQQSLDQGLQFLIQYYNGEERAKGNILERFSAQQFPDLHSELNLSSLELGDSALYFCASSPWTSGGSDTQYFGPGTRLTVL.

CDR3 coding DNA: TGCAGCGTTGAGGGTCTAGCGGATAACCTGGGGGGGGCCAACGTCCTGACTTTC. The encoded protein is CSVEGLADNLGGANVLTF. V usage is TRBV29-1 and J usage is TRBJ2-6; TRBD2 matches 7 bases. Germline V gene data show CDR1 as SQVTM and CDR2 as ANQGSEA. V dropped 3 bases and J dropped 4; count of bases not matched to a gene: 15. This CDR3 is built from 18 residues.